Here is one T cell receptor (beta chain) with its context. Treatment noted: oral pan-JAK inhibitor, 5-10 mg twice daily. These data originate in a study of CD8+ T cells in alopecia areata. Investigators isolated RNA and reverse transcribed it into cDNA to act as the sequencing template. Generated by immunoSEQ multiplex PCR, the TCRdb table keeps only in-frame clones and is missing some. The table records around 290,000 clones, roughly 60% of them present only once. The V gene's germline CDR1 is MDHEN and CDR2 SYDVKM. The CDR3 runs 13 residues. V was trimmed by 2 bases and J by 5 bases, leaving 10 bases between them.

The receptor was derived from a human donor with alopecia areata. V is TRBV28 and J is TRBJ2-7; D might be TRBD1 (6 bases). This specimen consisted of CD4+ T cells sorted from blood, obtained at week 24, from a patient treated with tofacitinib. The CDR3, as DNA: TGTGCCAGCAGTTTAGAGGGGGTCCACGAGCAGTACTTC. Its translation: CASSLEGVHEQYF.